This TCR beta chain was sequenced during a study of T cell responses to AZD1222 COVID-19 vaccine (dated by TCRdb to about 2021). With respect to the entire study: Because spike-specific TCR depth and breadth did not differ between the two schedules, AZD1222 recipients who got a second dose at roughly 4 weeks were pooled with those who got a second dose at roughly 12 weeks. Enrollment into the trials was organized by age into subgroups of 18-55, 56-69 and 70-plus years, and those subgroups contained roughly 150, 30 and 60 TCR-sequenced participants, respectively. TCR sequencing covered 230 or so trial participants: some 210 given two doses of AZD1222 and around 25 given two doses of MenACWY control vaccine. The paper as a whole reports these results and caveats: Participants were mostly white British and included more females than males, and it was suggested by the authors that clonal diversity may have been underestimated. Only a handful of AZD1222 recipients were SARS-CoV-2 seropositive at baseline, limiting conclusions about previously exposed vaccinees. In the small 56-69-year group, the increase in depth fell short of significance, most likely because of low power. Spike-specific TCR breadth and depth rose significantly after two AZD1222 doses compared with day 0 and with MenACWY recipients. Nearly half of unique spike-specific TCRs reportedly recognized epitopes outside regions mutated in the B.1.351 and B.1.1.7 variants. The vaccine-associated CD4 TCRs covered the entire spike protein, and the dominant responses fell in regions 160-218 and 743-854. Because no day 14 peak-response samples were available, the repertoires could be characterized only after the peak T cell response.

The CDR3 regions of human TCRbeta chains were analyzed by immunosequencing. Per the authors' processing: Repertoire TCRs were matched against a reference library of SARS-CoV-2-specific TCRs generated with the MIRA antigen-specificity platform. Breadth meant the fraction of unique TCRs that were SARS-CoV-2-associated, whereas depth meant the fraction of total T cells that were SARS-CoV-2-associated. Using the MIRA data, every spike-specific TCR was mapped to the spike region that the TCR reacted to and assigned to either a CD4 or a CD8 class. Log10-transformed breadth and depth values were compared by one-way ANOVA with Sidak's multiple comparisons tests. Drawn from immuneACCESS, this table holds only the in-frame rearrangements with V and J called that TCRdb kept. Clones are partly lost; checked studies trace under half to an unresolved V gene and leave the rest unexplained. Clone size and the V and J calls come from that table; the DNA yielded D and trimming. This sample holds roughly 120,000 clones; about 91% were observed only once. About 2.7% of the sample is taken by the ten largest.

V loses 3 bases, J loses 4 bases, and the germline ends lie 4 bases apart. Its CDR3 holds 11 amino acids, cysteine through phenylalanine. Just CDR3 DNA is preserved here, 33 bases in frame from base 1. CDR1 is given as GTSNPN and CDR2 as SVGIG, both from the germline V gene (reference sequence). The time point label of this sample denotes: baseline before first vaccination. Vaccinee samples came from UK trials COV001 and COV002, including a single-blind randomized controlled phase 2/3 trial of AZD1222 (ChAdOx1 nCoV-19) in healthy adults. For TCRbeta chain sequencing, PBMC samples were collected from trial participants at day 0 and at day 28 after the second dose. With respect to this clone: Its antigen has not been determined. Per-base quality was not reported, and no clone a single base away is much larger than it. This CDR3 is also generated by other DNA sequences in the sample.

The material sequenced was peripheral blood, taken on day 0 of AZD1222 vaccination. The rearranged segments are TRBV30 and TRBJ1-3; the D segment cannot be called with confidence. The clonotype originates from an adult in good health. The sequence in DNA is TGTGCCTGGAGCGTGGGAAACACCATATATTTT. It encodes CAWSVGNTIYF.